This T cell receptor beta chain was captured by sequencing in a study of shared clonotypes between healthy human individuals. V dropped 2 bases and J dropped 1; count of bases not matched to a gene: 2. The CDR3 runs 15 residues. Germline loops: CDR1 MGHDK, CDR2 SYGVNS. Sequencing was performed with immunoSEQ multiplex PCR; in TCRdb, only in-frame clones are kept and a portion is missing. The data hold 1,500,000 or so clones, with 95% to 97% observed a single time. As concerns this clone: Its antigen remains unknown.

Study-level results: As a rule, naive subsets had a larger estimated richness than memory subsets. Against clonotypes common to all four donors, non-shared ones had lower generation probabilities. Naive CD4 clonotype sharing across a few donors was 4% to 5.5%.

The clonotype was recovered from a man aged 30-40 years in good health. Sequenced: naive CD4+ T cells sorted from blood. The sample's subset: CD45RA+ positively selected. The V gene is TRBV25-1, the J gene TRBJ1-5, with TRBD1 identical over 7 bases. This CDR3 is CASSETTGSNQPQHF. CDR3 DNA sequence: TGTGCCAGCAGTGAAACGACAGGGAGCAATCAGCCCCAGCATTTT.